This T cell receptor (beta chain) came from a study of blood T cell dynamics during melanoma immunotherapy. Time point specified: week 3, after first cycle of checkpoint inhibitor. Patients with prior systemic cancer treatment, concomitant immunosuppressants, or other active malignancies were excluded. Method: immunoSEQ multiplex PCR; TCRdb's copy keeps in-frame clones and lacks some. The sample consists of 10,000 to 15,000 clones, 91% of them appearing once. This sample comprised effector memory CD8+ T cells from blood, obtained from a patient treated with checkpoint blockade. This sequence originates from a human donor with melanoma.

The CDR3 spells CASSGRPNEQFF. DNA for the CDR3: TGTGCCAGTAGCGGGAGGCCTAATGAGCAGTTCTTC. The genes are TRBV6-5 and TRBJ2-1; TRBD2 aligns across 10 bases. V was pared by 9 bases and J by 7 bases, with 3 bases of the junction left unmatched. Germline V gene data show CDR1 as MNHEY and CDR2 as SVGAGI. The CDR3 covers 12 residues.